This record looks at one TCR beta chain sequence and its context. These data belong to a study of shared clonotypes between healthy human individuals. Germline CDR1 is MNHEY and CDR2 is SVGAGI. Trimming shortened V by 5 bases and J by 4 bases, and 6 bases separated the two germline ends. The CDR3 has 11 amino acids. The assay was immunoSEQ multiplex PCR, and TCRdb's table has in-frame clones only and misses some. The sample lists roughly 1,000,000 clones; about four fifths were seen once. The chain links TRBV6-5 to TRBJ2-7, with no clear D. This clonotype was obtained from a man aged 18-30 years in good health. Some clones in this sample may be carry-over from other donors' samples. The sample taken for sequencing was memory CD4+ T cells from PBMCs. Subset here: CD45RA-negative fraction. In DNA form, the CDR3 reads TGTGCCAGCAGTAACCAGTACGAGCAGTACTTC. Its translation: CASSNQYEQYF.